One and the same sample provided the 2 T cell receptor beta chains below, sequenced in a study of CD8 T cells in Susac syndrome. When the RNA was reverse transcribed, random hexamers were used with an input of roughly 0.45 to 1 ug. Each CDR3 protein gets one entry after TCRdb re-called the immunoSEQ multiplex PCR reads with MiXCR. The table shows under 200,000 distinct CDR3 sequences, with around 94% occurring only once. Sequenced: CD4+ T cells from PBMCs. These receptors were collected from a human donor in good health.

This clonotype was seen once. V is TRBV12-3 or TRBV12-4 and J is TRBJ1-5; D might be TRBD1 (5 bases). There are 14 residues in the CDR3. Trimming pared 2 bases from V and 6 bases from J, leaving 11 bases between. The CDR3 DNA is TGTGCCAGCAGTTTATCAGGGCCCCCTCAGCCCCAGCATTTT. Its translation: CASSLSGPPQPQHF.

The chain uses TRBV7-9 and TRBJ2-7; D is perhaps TRBD1 or TRBD2 (5 bases each). V dropped 4 bases and J dropped 7 bases, with 23 bases sitting between them. Germline V CDR1 and CDR2: SEHNR, FQNEAQ (reference sequence). This CDR3 is built from 16 residues. The CDR3 region is CASSYDPGTYVGEQYF. Written as DNA, the CDR3 is TGTGCCAGCAGCTATGATCCCGGGACGTATGTGGGAGAGCAGTACTTC. Supplemented by reference TRBV7-9 and TRBJ2-7, the full variable domain reads DTGVSQNPRHKITKRGQNVTFRCDPISEHNRLYWYRQTLGQGPEFLTYFQNEAQLEKSRLLSDRFSAERPKGSFSTLEIQRTEQGDSAMYLCASSYDPGTYVGEQYFGPGTRLTVT.